This TCR beta chain was sequenced for a study of CD8 T cells in ankylosing spondylitis. Whole-study results and caveats: Reports of some motif variants in reactive arthritis synovial fluid and blood predate this one.

In the case of this clonotype: No antigen is known for it.

TCRdb independently ran MiXCR on the 5' RACE reads; one entry per CDR3 protein. The table lists 84,000 or so distinct CDR3 sequences, 27% of them singletons. The CDR3 is 15 amino acids. J gave up 7 bases and V 6 bases, and 9 bases lay outside the gene matches. Germline loops: CDR1 DFQATT, CDR2 SNEGSKA (reference sequence). The sequenced sample was blood, either unsorted or a sorted T cell fraction (not recorded which). The chain recombines TRBV20-1 with TRBJ2-1, with 13 positions matching TRBD2. This clonotype originated in a male donor with ankylosing spondylitis or in good health (not recorded which). The CDR3 is CSATGAGLAGNEQFF. In DNA form, the CDR3 reads TGCAGTGCAACAGGCGCGGGACTAGCGGGAAATGAGCAGTTCTTC.